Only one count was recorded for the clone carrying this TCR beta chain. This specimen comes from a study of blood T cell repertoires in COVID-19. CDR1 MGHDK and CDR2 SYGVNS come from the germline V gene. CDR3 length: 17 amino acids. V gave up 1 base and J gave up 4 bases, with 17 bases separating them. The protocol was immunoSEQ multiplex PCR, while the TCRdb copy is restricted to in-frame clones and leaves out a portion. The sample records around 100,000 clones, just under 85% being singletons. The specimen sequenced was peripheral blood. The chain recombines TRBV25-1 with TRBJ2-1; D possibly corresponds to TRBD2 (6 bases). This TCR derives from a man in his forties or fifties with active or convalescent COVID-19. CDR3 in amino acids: CASSELGTGGPYNEQFF. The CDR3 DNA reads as TGTGCCAGCAGTGAATTAGGGACTGGCGGGCCGTACAATGAGCAGTTCTTC.